This entry lists 23 T cell receptor beta chains sequenced from one sample in a study of blood T cells in healthy people across ages (dated by TCRdb to 2013 to 2016). The library was obtained by 5' RACE. Instrument on record: Illumina HiSeq 2500. A second PCR of roughly 7 to 11 cycles was performed with a sample-barcoded 5' primer and a J-beta primer mix. TCRdb cleaned the public reads at Q25 with fastp, built clones with MiXCR and kept in-frame beta chains. A single entry per CDR3 protein holds the most common genes and DNA from its merged rows. The sample table lists about 1.7 million distinct CDR3 sequences, 28% of them with a count of one. 7.7% of the sample belongs to the ten largest clones. Sequencing was done on a sample of blood. The receptors were sampled from a woman aged 25 to 39 in good health.

This clonotype was recorded once. No DNA is shown, since the ends of the CDR3 on it are uncertain; the CDR3 is the one TCRdb lists. V gene TRBV30 combines with J gene TRBJ1-2. The CDR3 is 13 amino acids in total, end residues counted. The germline V gene encodes CDR1 GTSNPN and CDR2 SVGIG (reference sequence). The CDR3: CAWYHFGNYGYTF.

This clonotype showed up many times. This rearrangement joins TRBV6-5 to TRBJ2-7; tentatively, D is TRBD1 (6 bases). Germline values: CDR1 MNHEY, CDR2 SVGAGI. With 3 bases removed from V and 5 bases from J, the gap between germline ends came to 14 bases. The CDR3 covers 14 residues. The CDR3 is CASSYFRDTNEQYF. CDR3 sequence (DNA): TGTGCCAGCAGTTATTTCAGGGACACCAACGAGCAGTACTTC.

This clonotype was found a few times. The chain uses TRBV6-5 and TRBJ2-3; a weak D match, TRBD2 (7 bases). Trimming pared 6 bases from V and 0 bases from J, leaving 16 bases between. The CDR3 is 16 residues long. In germline, CDR1 is MNHEY, CDR2 SVGAGI. This CDR3 is CASRRGGQTSTDTQYF. The CDR3, as DNA: TGTGCCAGCAGACGCGGGGGCCAGACTAGCACAGATACGCAGTATTTT.

The genes are TRBV6-5 and TRBJ1-1; 11 bases agree with TRBD1. Looked up from germline, CDR1 is MNHEY and CDR2 is SVGAGI. The CDR3 has 15 residues. The V and J ends lost 7 bases and 7 bases, in that order; junction bases with no gene match: 11. CDR3 residues: CASIGAGQGVSEAFF. As DNA, the CDR3 is TGTGCCAGCATTGGGGCGGGACAGGGGGTCAGTGAAGCTTTCTTT.

This clonotype was seen a few times. The CDR3 is CASSLAVGGRETQYF. For the CDR3, the DNA is TGTGCCAGCAGCTTAGCGGTCGGGGGCCGGGAGACCCAGTACTTC. This sequence joins TRBV7-9 and TRBJ2-5, with D possibly being TRBD1 or TRBD2 (6 bases each). Germline CDR1 and CDR2: SEHNR and FQNEAQ (reference sequence). The V end was cut by 0 bases, the J end by 5 bases, with 13 bases between. The CDR3 consists of 15 residues. Full variable domain (outside the CDR3, taken from reference TRBV7-9 and TRBJ2-5): DTGVSQNPRHKITKRGQNVTFRCDPISEHNRLYWYRQTLGQGPEFLTYFQNEAQLEKSRLLSDRFSAERPKGSFSTLEIQRTEQGDSAMYLCASSLAVGGRETQYFGPGTRLLVL.

This clonotype was observed at least ten times. This rearrangement joins TRBV5-1 to TRBJ2-1, with D possibly being TRBD1 or TRBD2 (5 bases each). Germline values: CDR1 SGHRS, CDR2 YFSETQ. CDR3 size: 12 residues. V shed 5 bases and J shed 10 bases, with 13 bases lying between them. DNA of the CDR3: TGCGCCAGCAGTCCCACAGAGGGGGAGCAGTTCTTC. Translated: CASSPTEGEQFF.

This clonotype was recorded many times. The chain joins TRBV29-1 to TRBJ2-1, with TRBD2 identical over 11 bases. Germline V gene sequence: CDR1 SQVTM, CDR2 ANQGSEA. Trimming at V came to 7 bases and at J to 8 bases, leaving 4 bases not matched to a gene. This CDR3 is 12 amino acids long. In nucleotides, the CDR3 is TGCAGCGCTGTAGCGGGGGGGCATGAGCAGTTCTTC. Its translation is CSAVAGGHEQFF.

This clonotype was counted ten times or more. The chain uses TRBV11-2 and TRBJ2-4, with 9 bases fitting TRBD1. The germline CDR1 and CDR2 sequences are SGHAT and FQNNGV. With V trimmed by 4 bases and J by 4 bases, 5 bases remained unmatched. The CDR3 totals 15 residues. CDR3 coding DNA: TGTGCCAGCAGCTCCGGACAGGGGTCTAAAAACATTCAGTACTTC. It specifies CASSSGQGSKNIQYF.

This clonotype was found a few times. The rearrangement uses TRBV25-1 and TRBJ2-2, with D possibly being TRBD1 (6 bases). V dropped 4 bases and J dropped 4 bases, with 13 bases sitting between them. The germline gives CDR1 MGHDK, CDR2 SYGVNS. The CDR3 spans 15 residues. CDR3 residues: CASSGTQGTTGELFF. The DNA for the CDR3 is TGTGCCAGCAGTGGAACTCAGGGGACCACCGGGGAGCTGTTTTTT.

This clonotype is a singleton in its sample. The V call is TRBV30, the J call TRBJ1-1; TRBD1 is a possible D gene (5 bases). The germline CDR1 and CDR2 sequences are GTSNPN and SVGIG (reference sequence). The V end lost 5 bases, the J end lost 4 bases, and 14 bases lay between the germline ends. The CDR3 runs 13 residues. The CDR3 DNA sequence: TGTGCCTGGGGGGACTGGGGGAGCACTGAAGCTTTCTTT. Protein: CAWGDWGSTEAFF. Variable domain in full (rest from reference TRBV30 and TRBJ1-1): SQTIHQWPATLVQPVGSPLSLECTVEGTSNPNLYWYRQAAGRGLQLLFYSVGIGQISSEVPQNLSASRPQDRQFILSSKKLLLSDSGFYLCAWGDWGSTEAFFGQGTRLTVV.

This clonotype occurred many times. J is TRBJ1-2 and V is TRBV29-1, with D unclear. CDR3 length equals 10 residues. CDR1 is SQVTM, CDR2 ANQGSEA, per germline. The germline V and J ends were trimmed by 6 bases and 7 bases, with 9 bases remaining between them. CDR3 loop: CSVLPGGYTF. CDR3 sequence (DNA): TGCAGCGTCCTCCCGGGTGGCTACACCTTC.

The chain is built from TRBV10-3 and TRBJ2-7; 10 bases map to TRBD2. CDR1 is ENHRY, CDR2 SYGVKD, per germline. The CDR3 loop spans 15 amino acids. With V trimmed by 3 bases and J by 7 bases, 9 bases remained unmatched. CDR3 in amino acids: CAISDGLAGVSEQYF. CDR3 DNA: TGTGCCATCAGTGACGGCCTAGCGGGAGTGTCGGAGCAGTACTTC.

The chain links TRBV5-5 to TRBJ2-1; possibly TRBD1 for D (6 bases). The CDR3 is made up of 16 amino acids. Germline CDR1 is SGHKS and CDR2 is YYEKEE (reference sequence). V was pared by 6 bases and J by 0 bases, with 16 bases between. The CDR3 sequence: CASNSATGYSYNEQFF. The DNA for the CDR3 is TGTGCCAGCAACTCTGCGACAGGATACTCCTACAATGAGCAGTTCTTC.

This rearrangement joins TRBV5-1 to TRBJ2-5; 12 bases are a match to TRBD1. The CDR3 has 17 residues. Germline-derived CDR1 and CDR2 are SGHRS and YFSETQ. Trimming cost V 0 bases and J 11 bases; bases outside gene matches: 14. DNA for the CDR3: TGCGCCAGCAGCTTGGAACGGGGACAGGGGGCAGACAATGAGCAGTACTTC. It yields the protein CASSLERGQGADNEQYF.

The chain's CDR3 is CASSWTGGAGTEAFF. CDR3 DNA: TGTGCCAGCAGCTGGACAGGGGGCGCAGGTACTGAAGCTTTCTTT. The rearrangement links TRBV7-3 to TRBJ1-1; 11 bases are shared with TRBD1. V dropped 4 bases and J dropped 5; count of bases not matched to a gene: 6. The CDR3 contains 15 residues. Germline assignment: CDR1 SGHTA and CDR2 FQGTGA.

In its sample, this clonotype was seen a few times. This sequence joins TRBV7-9 and TRBJ1-2; D ambiguous. The V gene lost 2 bases and the J gene lost 0 bases, with 7 bases spanning the gap. The CDR3 runs to 14 residues. CDR1 SEHNR and CDR2 FQNEAQ come from the germline V gene (reference sequence). CDR3 DNA sequence: TGTGCCAGCAGCTTATTGGCCCCTAACTATGGCTACACCTTC. As protein: CASSLLAPNYGYTF.

On this clonotype: A much larger clone is a single base away; this may be a read error. V and J are TRBV11-2 and TRBJ2-1, with no clear D. The germline gives CDR1 SGHAT, CDR2 FQNNGV. The CDR3 has 16 amino acids. The CDR3 region is CAGSFAAHSSYNEQFF. In nucleotides, the CDR3 is TGTGCCGGCAGCTTCGCAGCTCACAGCTCCTACAATGAGCAGTTCTTC.

This clonotype showed up just a few times. The rearrangement uses TRBV20-1 and TRBJ1-4; 7 nucleotides agree with TRBD1. This CDR3 is built from 15 residues. V lost 6 bases to trimming and J lost 2 bases; unmatched junction nucleotides: 9. Germline assignment: CDR1 DFQATT and CDR2 SNEGSKA (reference sequence). CDR3 sequence (DNA): TGCAGTGCCAACAGTAACAGGGGCACTAATGAAAAACTGTTTTTT. Protein sequence: CSANSNRGTNEKLFF.

The chain's CDR3 is CASSLGGRIYTF. The CDR3 bases are TGTGCCAGCAGCTTAGGGGGCAGAATATACACCTTC. The V call is TRBV7-8, the J call TRBJ1-2, with a weak D call TRBD1 (5 bases). The CDR3 has 12 amino acids. Trimming took 1 base from V and 11 from J, leaving 11 bases between them. Germline CDR1 reads SGHVS; CDR2 reads FQNEAQ.

Regarding this clonotype: Possible read error: a much larger clone is one base away. The CDR3 end shows no conserved phenylalanine or tryptophan, and so a read error is likely. The rearrangement joins TRBV7-3 to TRBJ2-1, with D perhaps matching TRBD1 (6 bases). V lost 0 bases and J 5 bases, leaving 11 bases between the germline ends. Germline V gives CDR1 SGHTA, CDR2 FQGTGA. The CDR3 has 15 amino acids. In DNA form, the CDR3 reads TGTGCCAGCAGCTTAACAGGGGGTTTGAACAATGAGCAGTTCGTC. It codes for CASSLTGGLNNEQFV.

This clonotype was counted at least ten times. The rearrangement links TRBV6-6 to TRBJ2-1; 11 bases are shared with TRBD2. This CDR3 spans 14 amino acids. Germline V gives CDR1 MNHNY, CDR2 SVGAGI (reference sequence). J was trimmed by 6 bases and V by 7 bases; bases with no gene match: 5. Here the CDR3 reads CASISSGGRNEQFF. The CDR3 coding sequence is TGTGCCAGCATATCTAGCGGGGGGCGCAATGAGCAGTTCTTC.

V and J are TRBV5-1 and TRBJ1-1, with 9 bases fitting TRBD1. CDR1 and CDR2 from the germline V gene are SGHRS and YFSETQ. V lost 2 bases and J lost 4; bases outside the gene matches: 9. This CDR3 contains 16 residues. CDR3 protein: CASSFTADRGVTEAFF. Written as DNA, the CDR3 is TGCGCCAGCAGCTTCACCGCCGACAGGGGGGTCACTGAAGCTTTCTTT.

The sample holds a few counts of this clonotype. This chain uses TRBV11-2 with TRBJ1-5; a possible D gene is TRBD1 (5 bases). The ends were cut back, 5 bases at V and 2 bases at J, with 10 bases in the middle. This CDR3 has 14 residues. CDR1 is SGHAT, CDR2 FQNNGV, per germline. The CDR3 nucleotides read TGTGCCAGCAGCGACAGTAGGGGCAATCAGCCCCAGCATTTT. Translated: CASSDSRGNQPQHF.